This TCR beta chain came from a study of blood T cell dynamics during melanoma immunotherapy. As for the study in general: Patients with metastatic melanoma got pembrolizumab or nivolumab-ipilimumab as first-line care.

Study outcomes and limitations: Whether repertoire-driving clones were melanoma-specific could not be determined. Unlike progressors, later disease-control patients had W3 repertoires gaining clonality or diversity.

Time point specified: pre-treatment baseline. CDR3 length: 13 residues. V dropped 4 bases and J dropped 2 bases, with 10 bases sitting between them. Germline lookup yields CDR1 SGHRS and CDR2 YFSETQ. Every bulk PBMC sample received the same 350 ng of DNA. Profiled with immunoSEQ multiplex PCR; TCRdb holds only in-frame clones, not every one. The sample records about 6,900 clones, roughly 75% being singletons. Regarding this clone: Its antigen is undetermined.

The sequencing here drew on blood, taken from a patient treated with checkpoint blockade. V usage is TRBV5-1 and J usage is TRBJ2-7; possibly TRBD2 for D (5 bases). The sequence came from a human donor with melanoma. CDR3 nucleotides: TGCGCCAGCAGCCGAAGGGAGACCTACGAGCAGTACTTC. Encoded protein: CASSRRETYEQYF.